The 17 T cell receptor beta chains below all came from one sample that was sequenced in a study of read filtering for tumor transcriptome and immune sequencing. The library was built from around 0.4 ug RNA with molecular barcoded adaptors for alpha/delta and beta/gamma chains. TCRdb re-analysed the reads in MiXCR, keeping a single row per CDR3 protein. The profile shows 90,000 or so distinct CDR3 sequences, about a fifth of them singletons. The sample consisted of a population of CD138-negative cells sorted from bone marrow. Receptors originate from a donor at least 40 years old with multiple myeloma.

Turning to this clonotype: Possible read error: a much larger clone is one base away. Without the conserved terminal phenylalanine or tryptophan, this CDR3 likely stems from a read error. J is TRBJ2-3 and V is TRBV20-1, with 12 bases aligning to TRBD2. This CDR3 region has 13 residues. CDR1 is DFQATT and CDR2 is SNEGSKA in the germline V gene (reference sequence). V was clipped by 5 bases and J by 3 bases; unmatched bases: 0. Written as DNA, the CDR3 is TGCAGTGCTCTAGCGGGGGGGACAGATACGCAGTATTTA. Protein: CSALAGGTDTQYL.

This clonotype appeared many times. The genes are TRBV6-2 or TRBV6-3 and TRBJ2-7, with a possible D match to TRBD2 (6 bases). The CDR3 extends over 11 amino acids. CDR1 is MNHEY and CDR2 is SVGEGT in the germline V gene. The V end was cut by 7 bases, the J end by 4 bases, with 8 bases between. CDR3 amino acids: CASTREYEQYF. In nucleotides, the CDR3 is TGTGCCAGCACCCGGGAGTACGAGCAGTACTTC.

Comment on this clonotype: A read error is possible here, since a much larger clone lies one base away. In DNA form, the CDR3 reads TGTGCCAGCAGCGCCCATGGTCCCCAGCATTTT. Translated, it gives CASSAHGPQHF. The V gene is TRBV7-9, the J gene TRBJ1-5; D gene unclear. The CDR3 is 11 residues long. Germline V gene sequence: CDR1 SEHNR, CDR2 FQNEAQ (reference sequence). Trimming took 5 bases from V and 10 from J, leaving 9 bases between them.

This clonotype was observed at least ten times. The CDR3 here is CASSSPIIPGQLYEQYF. The CDR3 DNA reads TGTGCCAGCAGCTCGCCCATCATCCCAGGACAACTCTACGAGCAGTACTTC. The rearrangement uses TRBV7-9 and TRBJ2-7; perhaps TRBD1 as D (5 bases). Germline CDR1 SEHNR, CDR2 FQNEAQ (reference sequence). There are 17 residues in the CDR3. Trimming took 4 bases from V and 3 from J, leaving 22 bases between them.

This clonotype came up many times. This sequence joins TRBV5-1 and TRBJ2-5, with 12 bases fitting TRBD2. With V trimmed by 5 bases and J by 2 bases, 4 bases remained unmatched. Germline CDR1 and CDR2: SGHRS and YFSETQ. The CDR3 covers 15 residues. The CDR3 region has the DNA TGCGCCAGCAGACGCCTAGCGGGGGGGCAAGAGACCCAGTACTTC. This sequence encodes CASRRLAGGQETQYF.

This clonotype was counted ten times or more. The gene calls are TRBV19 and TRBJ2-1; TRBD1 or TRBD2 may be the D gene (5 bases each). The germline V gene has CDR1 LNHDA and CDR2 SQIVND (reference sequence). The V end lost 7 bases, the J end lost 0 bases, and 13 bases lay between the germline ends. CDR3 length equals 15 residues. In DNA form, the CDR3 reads TGTGCCAGTAAGGGACGGAAGAGCTCCTACAATGAGCAGTTCTTC. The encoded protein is CASKGRKSSYNEQFF.

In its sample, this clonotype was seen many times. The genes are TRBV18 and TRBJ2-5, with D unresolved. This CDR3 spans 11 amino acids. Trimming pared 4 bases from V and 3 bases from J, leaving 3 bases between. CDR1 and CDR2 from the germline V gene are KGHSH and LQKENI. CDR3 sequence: CASSQEETQYF. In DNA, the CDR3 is TGTGCCAGCTCACAAGAAGAGACCCAGTACTTC.

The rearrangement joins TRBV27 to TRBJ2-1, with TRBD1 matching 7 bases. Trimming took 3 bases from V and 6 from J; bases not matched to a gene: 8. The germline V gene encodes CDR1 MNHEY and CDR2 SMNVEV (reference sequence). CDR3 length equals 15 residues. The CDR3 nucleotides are TGTGCCAGCAGTTTTGGCCGACAGGGCGGCAATGAGCAGTTCTTC. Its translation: CASSFGRQGGNEQFF.

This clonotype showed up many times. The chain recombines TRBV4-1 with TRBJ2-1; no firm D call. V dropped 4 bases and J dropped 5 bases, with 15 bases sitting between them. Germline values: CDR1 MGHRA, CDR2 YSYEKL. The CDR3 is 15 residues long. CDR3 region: CASSPLMGLDNEQFF. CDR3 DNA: TGCGCCAGCAGCCCGCTCATGGGTTTGGACAATGAGCAGTTCTTC.

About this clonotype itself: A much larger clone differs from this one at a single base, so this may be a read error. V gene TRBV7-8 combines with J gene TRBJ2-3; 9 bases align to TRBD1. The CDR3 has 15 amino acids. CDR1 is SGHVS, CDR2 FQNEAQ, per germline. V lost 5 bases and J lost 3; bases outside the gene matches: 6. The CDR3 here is CASSGQGISTDTQYF. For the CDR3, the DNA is TGTGCCAGCAGCGGACAGGGGATTTCGACAGATACGCAGTATTTT.

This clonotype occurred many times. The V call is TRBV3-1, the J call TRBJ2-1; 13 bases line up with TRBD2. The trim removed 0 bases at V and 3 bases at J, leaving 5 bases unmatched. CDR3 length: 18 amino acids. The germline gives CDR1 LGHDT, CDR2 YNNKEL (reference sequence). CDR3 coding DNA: TGTGCCAGCAGCCAAGACTGGGGGACTAGCGGGGTCTACAATGAGCAGTTCTTC. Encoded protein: CASSQDWGTSGVYNEQFF.

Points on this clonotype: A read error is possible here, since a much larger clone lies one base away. The CDR3 here is CSARPGNCGELFF. CDR3 coding DNA: TGCAGTGCTAGGCCCGGGAATTGCGGGGAGCTGTTTTTT. V and J are TRBV20-1 and TRBJ2-2, with D maybe TRBD2 (5 bases). Germline V gene sequence: CDR1 DFQATT, CDR2 SNEGSKA (reference sequence). V lost 3 bases, J lost 7 bases, and 12 bases lay in between. This CDR3 region has 13 residues.

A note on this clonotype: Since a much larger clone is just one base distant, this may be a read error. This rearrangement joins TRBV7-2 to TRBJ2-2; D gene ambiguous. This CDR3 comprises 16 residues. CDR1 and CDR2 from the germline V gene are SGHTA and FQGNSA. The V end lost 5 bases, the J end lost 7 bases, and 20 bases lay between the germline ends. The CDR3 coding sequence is TGTGCCAGCAGCCTAATAATGGGGAAAAAGGGCGGGGAGCTGTTTTTT. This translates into CASSLIMGKKGGELFF.

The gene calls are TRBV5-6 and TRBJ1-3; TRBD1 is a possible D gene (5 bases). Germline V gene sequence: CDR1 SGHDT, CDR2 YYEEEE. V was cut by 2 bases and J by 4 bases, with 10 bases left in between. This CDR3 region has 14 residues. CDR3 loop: CASSFRGAGNTIYF. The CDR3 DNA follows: TGTGCCAGCAGCTTTAGAGGGGCAGGAAACACCATATATTTT. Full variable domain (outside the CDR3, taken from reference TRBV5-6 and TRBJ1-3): DAGVTQSPTHLIKTRGQQVTLRCSPKSGHDTVSWYQQALGQGPQFIFQYYEEEERQRGNFPDRFSGHQFPNYSSELNVNALLLGDSALYLCASSFRGAGNTIYFGEGSWLTVV.

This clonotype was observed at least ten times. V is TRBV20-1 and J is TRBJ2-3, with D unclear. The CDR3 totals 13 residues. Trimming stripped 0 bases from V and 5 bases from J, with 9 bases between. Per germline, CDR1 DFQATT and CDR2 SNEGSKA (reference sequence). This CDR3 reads CSARDTLRDTQYF. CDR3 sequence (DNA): TGCAGTGCTAGAGATACCTTAAGAGATACGCAGTATTTT.

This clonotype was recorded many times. The DNA of the CDR3 is TGCGCCAGCAGCCCAGGGACTGCACCTTTGACCGGGGAGCTGTTTTTT. Translating it yields CASSPGTAPLTGELFF. V is TRBV5-1 and J is TRBJ2-2; maybe TRBD2 (6 bases). The CDR3 is 16 residues long. Per the germline V gene, CDR1 is SGHRS and CDR2 is YFSETQ. V dropped 4 bases and J dropped 5 bases, with 18 bases sitting between them.

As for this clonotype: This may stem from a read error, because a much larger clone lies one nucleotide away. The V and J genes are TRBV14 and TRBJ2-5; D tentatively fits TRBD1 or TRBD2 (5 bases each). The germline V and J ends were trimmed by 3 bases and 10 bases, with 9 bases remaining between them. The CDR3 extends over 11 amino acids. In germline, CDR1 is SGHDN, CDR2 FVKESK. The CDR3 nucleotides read TGTGCCAGCAGCCACGAGGGGAGCCAGTACTTC. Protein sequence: CASSHEGSQYF.